This T cell receptor (beta chain) was profiled in a study of cytomegalovirus exposure and HLA in healthy donors. Study-level results: Most subjects had HLA-A and HLA-B alleles reportedly predicted accurately by TCR beta sequences. Analysis performed later found more than 15,000 TCR beta sequences associated with HLA alleles at 0.05 false discovery rate. The availability of immune exposure information extended only to CMV serostatus.

A note on this clone: No antigen is known for it. Different DNA sequences within this sample yield the same CDR3.

The PCR made use of 60 Vbeta and 13 Jbeta primers. Here immunoSEQ multiplex PCR was the method, and the copy in TCRdb shows in-frame clones only, minus some. The sample holds roughly 190,000 clones, about 85% seen once. Losses at the gene ends were 6 bases for V and 1 base for J; bases not matched to a gene: 2. The CDR3 runs to 14 residues. The germline V gene has CDR1 MNHEY and CDR2 SMNVEV (reference sequence). The chain is built from TRBV27 and TRBJ1-4, with TRBD1 matching over 7 bases. Sequencing used PBMCs. This clonotype was sampled from a man aged 50 to 60 in good health and CMV-seronegative. The CDR3 bases are TGTGCCAGCAGGGGACAGCAAACTAATGAAAAACTGTTTTTT. Residues: CASRGQQTNEKLFF.